Listed below are T cell receptor beta chains from one sample, sequenced in a study of T-cell memory formation after mild COVID-19. TCRdb re-analysed the 5' RACE reads in MiXCR, keeping a single row per CDR3 protein. The table records about 420,000 distinct CDR3 sequences, 20% to 30% of them present only once. Sequenced input: PBMCs or a T cell subset sorted from them (not recorded which). Receptors originate from an adult woman who had mild COVID-19 (a few samples of this study predate the infection). Cell type and time point are not known. CDR3s include the opening cysteine and the closing phenylalanine or tryptophan. A D gene is named only where the DNA matches it firmly. Where a row states a size, it is once, few, many or the class of an expanded clone; other rows omit it.

size	V	D	J	CDR3	DNA
few	TRBV7-9	NA	TRBJ2-1	CASSLGVQDEQFF	TGTGCCAGCAGCTTAGGGGTGCAGGATGAGCAGTTCTTC
NA	TRBV11-3	NA	TRBJ2-1	CASSLLGQSVQGSYNEQFF	TGTGCCAGCAGCCTACTCGGTCAGTCGGTGCAGGGTTCCTACAATGAGCAGTTCTTC
NA	TRBV15	NA	TRBJ1-2	CATSRSSGTADDGYTF	TGTGCCACCAGCAGATCCTCCGGGACGGCTGACGATGGCTACACCTTC
NA	TRBV10-3	NA	TRBJ1-5	CAISEVAANQPQHF	TGTGCCATCAGTGAGGTGGCCGCCAATCAGCCCCAGCATTTT
NA	TRBV12-3/TRBV12-4	NA	TRBJ2-1	CASSLAGTLNEQFF	TGTGCCAGCAGTTTAGCGGGAACCCTGAATGAGCAGTTCTTC
NA	TRBV25-1	TRBD1	TRBJ2-1	CAIPDRGLSDEQFF	TGTGCCATTCCCGACAGGGGGCTATCGGATGAGCAGTTCTTC
NA	TRBV19	TRBD2	TRBJ2-1	CASSTGLAQYNEQFF	TGTGCCAGTAGTACAGGACTAGCTCAGTACAATGAGCAGTTCTTC
many	TRBV12-3/TRBV12-4	NA	TRBJ2-1	CASSLVQYNEQFF	TGTGCCAGCAGTTTGGTTCAGTACAATGAGCAGTTCTTC
many	TRBV6-6	TRBD1	TRBJ2-1	CASSFTGGSYNEQFF	TGTGCCAGCAGTTTTACAGGGGGCTCCTACAATGAGCAGTTCTTC
NA	TRBV7-3	TRBD2	TRBJ2-5	CASSPSRTSGGPFGETQYF	TGTGCCAGCAGCCCATCGAGGACTAGCGGGGGGCCTTTCGGAGAGACCCAGTACTTC
few	TRBV25-1	TRBD1	TRBJ1-5	CASSPGTGQFGPQHF	TGTGCCAGCAGCCCCGGGACAGGGCAATTCGGGCCCCAGCATTTT
few	TRBV20-1	NA	TRBJ2-5	CSARSARQETQYF	TGCAGTGCTAGATCGGCCAGGCAAGAGACCCAGTACTTC
NA	TRBV20-1	TRBD1	TRBJ1-5	CSARHTRTGVLQHF	TGCAGTGCTAGACATACTCGGACAGGGGTATTGCAGCATTTT
NA	TRBV12-3/TRBV12-4	NA	TRBJ1-1	CASSSRTVGSLGGIAFF	TGTGCCAGCAGTTCCCGGACAGTCGGGTCCCTGGGGGGGATAGCTTTCTTT
few	TRBV12-3/TRBV12-4	TRBD2	TRBJ2-7	CASSLSGSRYEQYF	TGTGCCAGCAGCCTTAGCGGGAGTCGGTACGAGCAGTACTTC
NA	TRBV5-6	NA	TRBJ2-4	CASSLAVTKNIQYF	TGTGCCAGCAGCTTAGCCGTTACCAAAAACATTCAGTACTTC
NA	TRBV18	NA	TRBJ1-1	CASSPGASTEAFF	TGTGCCAGCTCACCAGGGGCTAGCACTGAAGCTTTCTTT
NA	TRBV7-2	TRBD2	TRBJ2-2	CASTPRPLAGTGELFF	TGTGCCAGCACCCCAAGGCCCTTAGCGGGCACCGGGGAGCTGTTTTTT
NA	TRBV4-1	TRBD1	TRBJ2-1	CASSHPDRGRGITREQFF	TGCGCCAGCAGCCATCCCGACAGGGGGCGAGGGATAACGCGTGAGCAGTTCTTC
NA	TRBV7-7	TRBD2	TRBJ2-5	CASSLDTSGETQYF	TGTGCTAGCAGCTTAGACACTAGCGGAGAGACCCAGTACTTC
NA	TRBV5-1	TRBD1	TRBJ2-1	CASSLASGGDEQFF	TGCGCCAGCAGCTTGGCCTCAGGGGGCGATGAGCAGTTCTTC
NA	TRBV15	TRBD1	TRBJ1-5	CATSRDRDRIGPQHF	TGTGCCACCAGCAGGGACAGGGATAGAATCGGGCCCCAGCATTTT
NA	TRBV19	NA	TRBJ1-5	CASSPYVRTELNQPQHF	TGTGCCAGTAGTCCTTACGTCCGGACAGAGCTTAATCAGCCCCAGCATTTT
medium-sized	TRBV7-6	TRBD2	TRBJ2-3	CASSPLAGRTDTQYF	TGTGCCAGCAGCCCACTAGCGGGAAGAACAGATACGCAGTATTTT
NA	TRBV18	TRBD1	TRBJ1-1	CASSPPETGYHTEAFF	TGTGCCAGCTCACCACCCGAGACAGGGTACCACACTGAAGCTTTCTTT
NA	TRBV7-9	NA	TRBJ2-5	CASSRQAGWETQYF	TGTGCCAGCAGCCGACAAGCGGGTTGGGAGACCCAGTACTTC
few	TRBV20-1	NA	TRBJ1-1	CSANPGGARNTEAFF	TGCAGTGCCAACCCTGGAGGGGCGCGTAACACTGAAGCTTTCTTT
few	TRBV12-5	NA	TRBJ2-5	CASGLGQDQTQYF	TGTGCTAGTGGTTTAGGCCAGGACCAGACCCAGTACTTC
NA	TRBV4-2	NA	TRBJ2-1	CASSRRMGSSYNEQFF	TGTGCCAGCAGCCGCCGAATGGGGAGCTCCTACAATGAGCAGTTCTTC
NA	TRBV19	TRBD2	TRBJ2-7	CASSSWVAGVRSYEQYF	TGTGCCAGTAGTTCGTGGGTAGCGGGAGTGCGTTCCTACGAGCAGTACTTC
few	TRBV29-1	TRBD2	TRBJ2-3	CSVCPKREGLFTDTQYF	TGCAGCGTGTGCCCCAAGCGGGAGGGCCTATTCACAGATACGCAGTATTTT
NA	TRBV6-5	NA	TRBJ2-1	CASSYGGLAYNEQFF	TGTGCCAGCAGTTACGGGGGGCTGGCCTACAATGAGCAGTTCTTC
NA	TRBV7-2	NA	TRBJ2-3	CASSLNGGGSTDTQYF	TGTGCCAGCAGCTTAAATGGAGGGGGGAGCACAGATACGCAGTATTTT
once	TRBV7-7	NA	TRBJ2-3	CASSLSGGFRDTQYF	TGTGCTAGCAGCTTATCAGGCGGATTTCGCGATACGCAGTATTTT
NA	TRBV5-8	NA	TRBJ2-3	CASIMTESSTDTQYF	TGTGCCAGCATCATGACAGAGTCTAGCACAGATACGCAGTATTTT
NA	TRBV7-2	NA	TRBJ1-2	CASSLVERGYTF	TGTGCCAGCAGCTTAGTTGAACGAGGCTACACCTTC
NA	TRBV12-3/TRBV12-4	TRBD1	TRBJ2-2	CASSSWDSTGELFF	TGTGCCAGCAGTTCTTGGGACAGCACCGGGGAGCTGTTTTTT
few	TRBV7-2	NA	TRBJ1-1	CASSFSVSRRPNTEAFF	TGTGCCAGCAGCTTTTCGGTGTCTCGAAGGCCTAACACTGAAGCTTTCTTT
NA	TRBV7-6	NA	TRBJ2-3	CASSPRLDGDTQYF	TGTGCCAGCAGCCCCCGACTAGATGGAGATACGCAGTATTTT
NA	TRBV7-2	NA	TRBJ1-5	CASSFGSGGGHQPQHF	TGTGCCAGCAGCTTTGGTTCCGGGGGGGGGCATCAGCCCCAGCATTTT
NA	TRBV7-3	NA	TRBJ1-1	CASSLWGYTEAFF	TGTGCCAGCAGCTTATGGGGATACACTGAAGCTTTCTTT
NA	TRBV30	TRBD1	TRBJ2-1	CASSGQGIYNEQFF	TGTGCCTCATCAGGACAGGGAATCTACAATGAGCAGTTCTTC
NA	TRBV3-1	TRBD2	TRBJ2-1	CASSQGWGGYNEQFF	TGTGCCAGCAGCCAAGGGTGGGGGGGCTACAATGAGCAGTTCTTC
NA	TRBV24-1	TRBD2	TRBJ2-1	CATSDLSAGESYNEQFF	TGTGCCACCAGTGATTTATCAGCGGGAGAGTCCTACAATGAGCAGTTCTTC
few	TRBV6-2/TRBV6-3	TRBD2	TRBJ2-1	CASSARLANEQFF	TGTGCCAGCAGTGCCCGACTAGCGAATGAGCAGTTCTTC
once	TRBV27	NA	TRBJ2-5	CASSHHPGAGEGETQYF	TGTGCCAGCAGCCACCATCCGGGGGCGGGTGAAGGGGAGACCCAGTACTTC
NA	TRBV7-2	NA	TRBJ2-3	CASSYRDADTQYF	TGTGCCAGCAGCTACCGTGACGCAGATACGCAGTATTTT
NA	TRBV20-1	NA	TRBJ1-1	CSAWGMNTEAFF	TGCAGTGCCTGGGGGATGAACACTGAAGCTTTCTTT
NA	TRBV18	TRBD1	TRBJ2-7	CASSPGTGVDEQYF	TGTGCCAGCTCACCTGGGACAGGGGTGGACGAGCAGTACTTC
NA	TRBV29-1	NA	TRBJ1-2	CSVDPSGDGYTF	TGCAGCGTTGACCCCTCTGGTGATGGCTACACCTTC
few	TRBV5-1	TRBD1	TRBJ1-5	CASSSRPGQGYQPQHF	TGCGCCAGCAGCTCACGTCCGGGACAGGGGTATCAGCCCCAGCATTTT
NA	TRBV3-1	TRBD2	TRBJ2-7	CASSQDSASGSYEQYF	TGTGCCAGCAGCCAAGATTCGGCTAGCGGCTCCTACGAGCAGTACTTC
NA	TRBV24-1	TRBD1	TRBJ2-7	CATSDATGGPRYEQYF	TGTGCCACCAGTGATGCAACAGGGGGTCCCCGATACGAGCAGTACTTC
NA	TRBV6-5	NA	TRBJ2-3	CASSTGRQGRPYF	TGTGCCAGCAGTACGGGTCGCCAGGGGCGTCCGTATTTT